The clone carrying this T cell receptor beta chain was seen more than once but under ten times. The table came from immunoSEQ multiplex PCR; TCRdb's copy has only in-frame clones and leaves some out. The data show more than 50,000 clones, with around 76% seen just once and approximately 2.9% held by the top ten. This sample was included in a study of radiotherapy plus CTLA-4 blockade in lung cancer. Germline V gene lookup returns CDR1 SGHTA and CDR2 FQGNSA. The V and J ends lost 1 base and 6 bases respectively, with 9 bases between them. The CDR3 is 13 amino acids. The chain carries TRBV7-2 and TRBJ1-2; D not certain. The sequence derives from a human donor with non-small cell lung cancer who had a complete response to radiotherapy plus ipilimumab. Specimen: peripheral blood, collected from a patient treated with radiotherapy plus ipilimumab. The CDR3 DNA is TGTGCCAGCAGCTTAGGGCCAGGCGATGGCTACACCTTC. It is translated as CASSLGPGDGYTF.